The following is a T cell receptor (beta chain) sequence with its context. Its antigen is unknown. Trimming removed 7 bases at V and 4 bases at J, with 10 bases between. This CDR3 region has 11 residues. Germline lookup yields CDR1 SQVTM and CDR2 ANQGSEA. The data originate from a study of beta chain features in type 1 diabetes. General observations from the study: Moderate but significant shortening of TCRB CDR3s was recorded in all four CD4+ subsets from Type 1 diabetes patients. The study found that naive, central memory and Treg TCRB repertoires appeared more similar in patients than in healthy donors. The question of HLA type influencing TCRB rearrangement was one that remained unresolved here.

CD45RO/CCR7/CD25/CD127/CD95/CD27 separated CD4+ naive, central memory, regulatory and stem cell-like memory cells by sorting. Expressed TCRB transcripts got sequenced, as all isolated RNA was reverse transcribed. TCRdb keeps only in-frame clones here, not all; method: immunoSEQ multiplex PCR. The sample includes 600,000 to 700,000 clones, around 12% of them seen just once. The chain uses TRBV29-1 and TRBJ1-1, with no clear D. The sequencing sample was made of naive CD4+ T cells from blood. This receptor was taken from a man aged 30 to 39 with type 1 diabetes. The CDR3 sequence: CSAGDGTEAFF. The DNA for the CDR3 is TGCAGCGCTGGAGACGGCACTGAAGCTTTCTTT.